What follows describes a single T cell receptor (beta chain). The J segment lost 2 bases and the V segment lost 1 base, leaving 11 bases of the junction unmatched. The CDR3 consists of 17 residues. Germline loops: CDR1 SEHNR, CDR2 FQNEAQ (reference sequence). This entry is derived from a study of shared clonotypes between healthy human individuals. Method: immunoSEQ multiplex PCR; TCRdb's copy keeps in-frame clones and lacks some. The sample holds 550,000 to 700,000 clones, 60% to 75% seen once. This TCR derives from a woman younger than 45 in good health. Sequenced: memory CD4+ T cells sorted from blood. As to subset: CD45RA-negative fraction. The rearrangement joins TRBV7-9 to TRBJ2-7, with 7 bases identical to TRBD1. CDR3 sequence: CASSLGTGALSAYEQYF. In DNA, the CDR3 is TGTGCCAGCAGCTTAGGGACAGGCGCCCTTTCCGCCTACGAGCAGTACTTC.